The clone carrying this TCR beta chain is large (0.1 to 1%) within its sample. Assay: immunoSEQ multiplex PCR; the TCRdb copy retains only in-frame clones and omits some. This table holds 5,000 to 7,000 clones, roughly 88% found once. This specimen comes from a study of T cells in lung cancer brain metastases. On the study more broadly: No interval therapy was given to about 90% of the roughly 20 patients.

Between the trimmed V and J ends, which lost 6 bases and 2 bases, there was a span of 11 bases. Germline V lookup: CDR1 LNHDA, CDR2 SQIVND (reference sequence). This CDR3 has 13 amino acids. Sample: tumor tissue from the primary lung tumor. The sequence derives from a man in his forties or fifties with non-small cell lung cancer. The gene calls are TRBV19 and TRBJ2-7; the D gene is possibly TRBD2 (5 bases). The DNA for the CDR3 is TGTGCCAGTAGCGCCGGGGAAACCTACGAGCAGTACTTC. It specifies CASSAGETYEQYF.